What follows describes a single T cell receptor beta chain. The sample is drawn from a study of blood T cell repertoires in COVID-19. Repertoires were generated with immunoSEQ multiplex PCR, while TCRdb's copy carries only in-frame clones and drops some. Found here are 150,000 to 200,000 clones, over 80% of them singletons; the top ten hold 5.2%. Exposed participants encountered a COVID-19 case during the 2 weeks preceding study entry. The receptor was derived from a man between 65 and 80 years old who had been exposed to COVID-19. Sequencing input: PBMCs or T cells enriched from blood (not recorded which).

CDR3 protein: CATSPSPNRGHGYTF. The CDR3 bases are TGTGCCACCAGCCCCAGCCCCAACAGGGGGCATGGCTACACCTTC. This sequence joins TRBV15 and TRBJ1-2; 9 bases agree with TRBD1. J was trimmed by 6 bases and V by 5 bases; bases with no gene match: 10. Per the germline V gene, CDR1 is LNHNV and CDR2 is YYDKDF (reference sequence). The CDR3 consists of 15 residues.